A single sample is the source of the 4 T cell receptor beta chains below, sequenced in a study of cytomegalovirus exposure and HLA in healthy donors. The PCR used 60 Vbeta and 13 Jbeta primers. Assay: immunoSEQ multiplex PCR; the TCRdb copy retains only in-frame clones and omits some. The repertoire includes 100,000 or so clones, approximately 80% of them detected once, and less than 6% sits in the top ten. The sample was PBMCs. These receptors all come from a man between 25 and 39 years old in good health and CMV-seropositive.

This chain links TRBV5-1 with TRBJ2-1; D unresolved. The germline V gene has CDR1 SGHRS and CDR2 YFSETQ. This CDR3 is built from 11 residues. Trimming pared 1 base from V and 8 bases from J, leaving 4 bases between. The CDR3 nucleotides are TGCGCCAGCAGCTTGTTATATGAGCAGTTCTTC. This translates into CASSLLYEQFF.

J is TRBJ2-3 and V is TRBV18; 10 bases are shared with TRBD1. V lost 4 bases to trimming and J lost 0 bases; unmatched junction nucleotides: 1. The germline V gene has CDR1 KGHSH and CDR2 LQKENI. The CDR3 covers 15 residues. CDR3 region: CASSLTGGSTDTQYF. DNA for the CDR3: TGTGCCAGCTCACTGACAGGGGGCAGCACAGATACGCAGTATTTT.

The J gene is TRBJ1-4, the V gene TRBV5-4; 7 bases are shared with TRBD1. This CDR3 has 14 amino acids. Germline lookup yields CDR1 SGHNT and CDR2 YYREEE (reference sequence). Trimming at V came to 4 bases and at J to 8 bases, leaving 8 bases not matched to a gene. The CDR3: CASSRSGQSEKLFF. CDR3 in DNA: TGTGCCAGCAGCCGATCGGGACAGAGCGAAAAACTGTTTTTT. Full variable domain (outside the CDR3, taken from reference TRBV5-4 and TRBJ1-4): ETGVTQSPTHLIKTRGQQVTLRCSSQSGHNTVSWYQQALGQGPQFIFQYYREEENGRGNFPPRFSGLQFPNYSSELNVNALELDDSALYLCASSRSGQSEKLFFGSGTQLSVL.

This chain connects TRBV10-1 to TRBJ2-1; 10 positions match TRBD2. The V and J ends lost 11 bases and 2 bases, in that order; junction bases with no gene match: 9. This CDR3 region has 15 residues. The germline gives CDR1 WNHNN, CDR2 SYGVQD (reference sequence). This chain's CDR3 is CARATSGETYNEQFF. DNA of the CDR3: TGCGCCCGGGCAACTAGCGGGGAGACCTACAATGAGCAGTTCTTC.